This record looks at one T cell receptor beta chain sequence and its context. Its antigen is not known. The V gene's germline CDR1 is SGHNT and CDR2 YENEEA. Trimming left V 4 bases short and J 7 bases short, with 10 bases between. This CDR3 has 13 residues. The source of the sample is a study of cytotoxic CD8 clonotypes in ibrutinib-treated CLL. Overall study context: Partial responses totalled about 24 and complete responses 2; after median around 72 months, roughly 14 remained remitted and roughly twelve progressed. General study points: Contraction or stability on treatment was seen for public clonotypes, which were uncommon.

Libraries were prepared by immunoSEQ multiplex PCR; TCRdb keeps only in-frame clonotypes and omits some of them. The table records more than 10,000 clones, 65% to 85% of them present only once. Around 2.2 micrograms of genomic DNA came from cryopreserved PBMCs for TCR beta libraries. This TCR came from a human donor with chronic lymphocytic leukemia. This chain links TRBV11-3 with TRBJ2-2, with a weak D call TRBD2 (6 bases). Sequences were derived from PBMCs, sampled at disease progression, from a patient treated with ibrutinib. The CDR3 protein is CASSSIGGGELFF. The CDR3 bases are TGTGCCAGCAGCTCCATCGGGGGCGGGGAGCTGTTTTTT.